These T cell receptor beta chains were read from a single sample in a study of CD8 T cells in ankylosing spondylitis. TCRdb analysed the 5' RACE reads with MiXCR anew, one entry per CDR3 protein. The table includes about 440,000 distinct CDR3 sequences, 15% to 20% detected once. The sequencing sample was made of blood, either unsorted or a sorted T cell fraction (not recorded which). Receptors were obtained from a male donor with ankylosing spondylitis. The CDR3 runs from the conserved cysteine through the conserved F or W. A D gene is named only where the DNA matches it firmly. Clone sizes are given selectively: once, few, many, or a class where the clone is expanded.

clone_size | d_call | j_call | v_call | cdr3_nt | cdr3_aa
- | - | TRBJ1-2 | TRBV5-4 | TGTGCCAGCAGCGAACCCGATAACTATGGCTACACCTTC | CASSEPDNYGYTF
many | TRBD1 | TRBJ2-2 | TRBV12-3/TRBV12-4 | TGTGCCACCCGGGACAGGGTGTCCGGGGAGCTGTTTTTT | CATRDRVSGELFF
- | - | TRBJ1-3 | TRBV28 | TGTGCCAGCAGTCCCCCCCCATACAGCGGTGGAAACACCATATATTTT | CASSPPPYSGGNTIYF
- | - | TRBJ1-3 | TRBV4-1 | TGCGCCAGCAGCCAAGGGGGGCCAGTGGGCCGAAACACCATATATTTT | CASSQGGPVGRNTIYF
many | TRBD1 | TRBJ1-1 | TRBV6-1 | TGTGCCAGCAGTCCTCCGACAGGGCGGAACACTGAAGCTTTCTTT | CASSPPTGRNTEAFF
- | - | TRBJ1-1 | TRBV29-1 | TGCAGCGTTGATACCGGGACGAACACTGAAGCTTTCTTT | CSVDTGTNTEAFF
few | TRBD1 | TRBJ2-3 | TRBV5-1 | TGCGCCAGCAGCCGGGACAGGGAGAGAGCAGATACGCAGTATTTT | CASSRDRERADTQYF
- | TRBD1 | TRBJ2-3 | TRBV24-1 | TGTGCCACCAGTGATACTAGGACAGGAAGCACAGATACGCAGTATTTT | CATSDTRTGSTDTQYF
- | - | TRBJ1-2 | TRBV20-1 | TGCAGTGCTAGAGAGGCCAGTCTTTACTATGGCTACACCTTC | CSAREASLYYGYTF
- | TRBD1 | TRBJ2-6 | TRBV2 | TGTGCCAGCAGTGTGGAACAGGGGGCCACCTACGGGGCCAACGTCCTGACTTTC | CASSVEQGATYGANVLTF
- | TRBD1 | TRBJ2-7 | TRBV5-4 | TGTGCCAGCAGCTCAGGGACAGGGCTTGACTACGAGCAGTACTTC | CASSSGTGLDYEQYF
many | TRBD1 | TRBJ1-5 | TRBV28 | TGTGCCAGCAGACCGGACAGGTTTGGGCCCCAGCATTTT | CASRPDRFGPQHF
- | - | TRBJ2-3 | TRBV29-1 | TGCAGCCTTGGGGGACTCTTCACAGATACGCAGTATTTT | CSLGGLFTDTQYF
many | - | TRBJ2-1 | TRBV20-1 | TGCAGTGCGTGGAGGAGCAACAATGAGCAGTTCTTC | CSAWRSNNEQFF
few | - | TRBJ2-2 | TRBV4-1 | TGCGCCAGCAGCCCACTAGCTGGCGCGAACACCGGGGAGCTGTTTTTT | CASSPLAGANTGELFF
many | TRBD1 | TRBJ2-1 | TRBV5-1 | TGCGCCAGCAGCTCTGGGACAGGGGGATTGAATGAGCAGTTCTTC | CASSSGTGGLNEQFF
- | TRBD2 | TRBJ2-5 | TRBV29-1 | TGCAGCGTTGGACTAGCGGGGGGGACCCAGTACTTC | CSVGLAGGTQYF
- | TRBD1 | TRBJ2-2 | TRBV5-1 | TGCGCCAGCAGCTTCGGACAGGCGGGCGGGGAGCTGTTTTTT | CASSFGQAGGELFF
few | - | TRBJ2-5 | TRBV29-1 | TGCAGCGCACAATACACAGCCAAAGAGACCCAGTACTTC | CSAQYTAKETQYF
many | TRBD2 | TRBJ2-5 | TRBV4-1 | TGCGCCAGCAGCCAAGTAACCTCTAGCGGGTTGAGACAAGAGACCCAGTACTTC | CASSQVTSSGLRQETQYF
- | - | TRBJ1-2 | TRBV5-5 | TGTGCCAGCAGCTTGGCAGCTAAGGAGAACTATGGCTACACCTTC | CASSLAAKENYGYTF
- | - | TRBJ2-4 | TRBV19 | TGTGCCAGTAGTCCGGGACATCCGCCGATAGCCAAAAACATTCAGTACTTC | CASSPGHPPIAKNIQYF
- | TRBD2 | TRBJ2-7 | TRBV6-2/TRBV6-3 | TGTGCCAGCACTAGCGGGAGTTTCGAGCAGTACTTC | CASTSGSFEQYF